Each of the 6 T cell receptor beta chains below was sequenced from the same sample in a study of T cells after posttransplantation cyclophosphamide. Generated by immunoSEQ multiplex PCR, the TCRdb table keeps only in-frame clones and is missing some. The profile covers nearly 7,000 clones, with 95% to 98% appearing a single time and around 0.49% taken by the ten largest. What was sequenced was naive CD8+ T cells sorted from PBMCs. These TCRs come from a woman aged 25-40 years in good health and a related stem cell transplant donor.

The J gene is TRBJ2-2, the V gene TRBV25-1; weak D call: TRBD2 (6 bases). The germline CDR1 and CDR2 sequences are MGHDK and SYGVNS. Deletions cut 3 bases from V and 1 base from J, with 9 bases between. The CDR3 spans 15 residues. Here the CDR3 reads CASSEVGGNTGELFF. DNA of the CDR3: TGTGCCAGCAGTGAGGTGGGGGGGAACACCGGGGAGCTGTTTTTT. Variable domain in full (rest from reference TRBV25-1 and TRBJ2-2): EADIYQTPRYLVIGTGKKITLECSQTMGHDKMYWYQQDPGMELHLIHYSYGVNSTEKGDLSSESTVSRIRTEHFPLTLESARPSHTSQYLCASSEVGGNTGELFFGEGSRLTVL.

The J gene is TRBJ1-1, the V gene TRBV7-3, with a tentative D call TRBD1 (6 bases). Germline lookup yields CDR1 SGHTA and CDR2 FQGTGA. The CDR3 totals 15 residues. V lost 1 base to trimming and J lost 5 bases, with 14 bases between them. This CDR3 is CASSLKGGLRTEAFF. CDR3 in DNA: TGTGCCAGCAGCTTAAAGGGGGGGCTGAGGACTGAAGCTTTCTTT.

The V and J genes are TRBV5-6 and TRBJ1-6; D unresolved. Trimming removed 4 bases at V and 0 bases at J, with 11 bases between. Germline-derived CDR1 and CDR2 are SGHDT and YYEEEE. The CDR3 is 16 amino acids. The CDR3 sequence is CASSPSGSSYNSPLHF. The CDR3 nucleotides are TGTGCCAGCAGCCCCAGCGGGAGCTCCTATAATTCACCCCTCCACTTT. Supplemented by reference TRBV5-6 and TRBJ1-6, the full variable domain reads DAGVTQSPTHLIKTRGQQVTLRCSPKSGHDTVSWYQQALGQGPQFIFQYYEEEERQRGNFPDRFSGHQFPNYSSELNVNALLLGDSALYLCASSPSGSSYNSPLHFGNGTRLTVT.

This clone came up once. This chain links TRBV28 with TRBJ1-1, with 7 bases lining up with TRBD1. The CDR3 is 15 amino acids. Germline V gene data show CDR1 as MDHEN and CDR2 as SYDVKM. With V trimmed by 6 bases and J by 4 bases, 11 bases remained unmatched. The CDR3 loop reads CASSLRTGGSTEAFF. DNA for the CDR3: TGTGCCAGCAGCCTTCGGACAGGTGGGAGCACTGAAGCTTTCTTT. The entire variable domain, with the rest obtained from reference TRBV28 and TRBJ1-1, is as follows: DVKVTQSSRYLVKRTGEKVFLECVQDMDHENMFWYRQDPGLGLRLIYFSYDVKMKEKGDIPEGYSVSREKKERFSLILESASTNQTSMYLCASSLRTGGSTEAFFGQGTRLTVV.

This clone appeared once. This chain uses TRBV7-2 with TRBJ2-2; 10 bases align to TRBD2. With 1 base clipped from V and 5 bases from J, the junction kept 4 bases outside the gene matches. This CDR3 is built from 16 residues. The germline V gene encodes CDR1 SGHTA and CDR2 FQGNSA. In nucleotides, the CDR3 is TGTGCCAGCAGCTTAGAGCGGGGGGGAAGAACCGGGGAGCTGTTTTTT. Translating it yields CASSLERGGRTGELFF.

The CDR3 DNA is TGTGCCACGGGACTCCTGAACACTGAAGCTTTCTTT. It encodes CATGLLNTEAFF. The chain joins TRBV25-1 to TRBJ1-1; a possible D gene is TRBD1 (5 bases). Trimming left V 10 bases short and J 0 bases short, with 9 bases between. Germline-derived CDR1 and CDR2 are MGHDK and SYGVNS. The CDR3 totals 12 residues.